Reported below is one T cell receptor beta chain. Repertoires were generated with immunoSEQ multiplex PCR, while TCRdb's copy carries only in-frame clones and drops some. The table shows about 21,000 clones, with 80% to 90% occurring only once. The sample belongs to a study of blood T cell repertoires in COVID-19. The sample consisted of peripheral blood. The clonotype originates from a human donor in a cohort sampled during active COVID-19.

In DNA form, the CDR3 reads TGTGCCAGCAGCGTAGAAGCGCAGGGCACCGGGGAGCTGTTTTTT. It yields the protein CASSVEAQGTGELFF. This chain uses TRBV9 with TRBJ2-2, with a possible D match to TRBD1 (5 bases). This CDR3 is built from 15 residues. The germline V and J ends were trimmed by 0 bases and 4 bases, with 10 bases remaining between them. The V gene's germline CDR1 is SGDLS and CDR2 YYNGEE. The variable domain in full, completed from reference TRBV9 and TRBJ2-2, reads DSGVTQTPKHLITATGQRVTLRCSPRSGDLSVYWYQQSLDQGLQFLIQYYNGEERAKGNILERFSAQQFPDLHSELNLSSLELGDSALYFCASSVEAQGTGELFFGEGSRLTVL.